This T cell receptor beta chain was identified during a study of glioma-infiltrating T cells. Amplification of TCR alpha and beta CDR3 regions from RNA used iRepertoire nested multiplex PCR. For one-step reverse transcription and amplification, 100-400 ng of tissue mRNA or PBMC total RNA was used. TCRdb reprocessed the multiplex PCR reads with MiXCR, giving one entry per CDR3 protein. Among about 130,000 distinct CDR3 sequences listed, around 23% were seen once. Losses at the gene ends were 0 bases for V and 5 bases for J; bases not matched to a gene: 10. Germline V gives CDR1 LGHNA, CDR2 YNFKEQ. The CDR3 is 17 residues long.

The chain couples TRBV4-2 to TRBJ2-3; 8 bases map to TRBD2. This receptor was identified in a human donor with low-grade glioma or glioblastoma, undergoing nonglioma brain surgery, or in good health (not recorded which). The sequenced material came from glioma tissue, nonneoplastic brain tissue, or PBMCs (not recorded which). In DNA, the CDR3 is TGTGCCAGCAGCCAAGATCCCAGCGGGAGTGTCCTAGATACGCAGTATTTT. It codes for CASSQDPSGSVLDTQYF.